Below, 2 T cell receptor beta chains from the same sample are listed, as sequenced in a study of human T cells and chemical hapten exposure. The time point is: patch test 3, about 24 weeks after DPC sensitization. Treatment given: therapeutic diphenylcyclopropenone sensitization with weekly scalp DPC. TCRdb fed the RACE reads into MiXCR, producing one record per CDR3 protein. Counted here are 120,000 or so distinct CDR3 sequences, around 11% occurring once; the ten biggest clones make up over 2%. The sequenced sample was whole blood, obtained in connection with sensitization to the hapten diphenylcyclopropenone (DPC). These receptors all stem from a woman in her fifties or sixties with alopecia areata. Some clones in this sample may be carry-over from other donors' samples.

CDR3 amino acids: CASSPPSEPDTQYF. CDR3 nucleotide sequence: TGTGCCAGCAGCCCACCCTCGGAGCCAGATACGCAGTATTTT. This chain uses TRBV7-9 with TRBJ2-3; D remains unclear. Germline V gene sequence: CDR1 SEHNR, CDR2 FQNEAQ (reference sequence). Trimming cost V 5 bases and J 4 bases, with 13 bases left between them. The CDR3 is made up of 14 amino acids.

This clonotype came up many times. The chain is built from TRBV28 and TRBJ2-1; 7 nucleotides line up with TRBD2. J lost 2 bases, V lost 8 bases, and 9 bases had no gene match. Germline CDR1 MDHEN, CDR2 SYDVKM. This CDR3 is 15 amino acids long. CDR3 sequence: CASLVGGGPYNEQFF. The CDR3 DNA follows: TGTGCCAGCCTGGTCGGGGGAGGGCCCTACAATGAGCAGTTCTTC.